Each of the 15 T cell receptor beta chains below was sequenced from the same sample in a study of blood T cell repertoires in COVID-19. Some clones are missing from TCRdb's copy, which holds only in-frame ones; the method was immunoSEQ multiplex PCR. The table lists some 80,000 clones, roughly 90% of them singletons. The sample comprised peripheral blood. The receptors were sampled from a human donor in a cohort sampled during active COVID-19.

CDR3 nucleotides: TGCGCCAGCAGCTTTTCGGGGGGGAGCTCCTACAATGAGCAGTTCTTC. Translation gives CASSFSGGSSYNEQFF. The chain carries TRBV5-1 and TRBJ2-1, with TRBD2 matching over 8 bases. Germline V lookup: CDR1 SGHRS, CDR2 YFSETQ. This CDR3 comprises 16 residues. V lost 2 bases, J lost 0 bases, and 4 bases stayed unmatched.

The chain combines TRBV27 with TRBJ2-2; tentative D call: TRBD1 (6 bases). Trimming removed 5 bases from V and 0 bases from J, with 13 bases in between. The length of the CDR3 is 16 residues. Germline V CDR1 and CDR2: MNHEY, SMNVEV (reference sequence). The CDR3, as DNA: TGTGCCAGCAGTCCAAAGACAGGCTCGAACACCGGGGAGCTGTTTTTT. This translates into CASSPKTGSNTGELFF.

The CDR3 DNA follows: TGCGCCAGCAGTGGGGACGGGAGAAGTATTTACGAGCAGTACTTC. Encoded protein: CASSGDGRSIYEQYF. V gene TRBV5-1 combines with J gene TRBJ2-7; D may be TRBD2 (6 bases). The CDR3 consists of 15 residues. V lost 5 bases and J lost 4, with 19 bases in between. Germline values: CDR1 SGHRS, CDR2 YFSETQ.

This chain connects TRBV19 to TRBJ2-1; 11 bases align to TRBD2. The CDR3 covers 17 residues. With 1 base clipped from V and 4 bases from J, the junction kept 6 bases outside the gene matches. CDR1 and CDR2 from the germline V gene are LNHDA and SQIVND (reference sequence). This chain's CDR3 is CASSIGDLAGGYNEQFF. In nucleotides, the CDR3 is TGTGCCAGTAGTATAGGGGACCTAGCGGGAGGTTACAATGAGCAGTTCTTC. Full variable domain (rest looked up from reference TRBV19 and TRBJ2-1): DGGITQSPKYLFRKEGQNVTLSCEQNLNHDAMYWYRQDPGQGLRLIYYSQIVNDFQKGDIAEGYSVSREKKESFPLTVTSAQKNPTAFYLCASSIGDLAGGYNEQFFGPGTRLTVL.

The chain has TRBV19 and TRBJ1-6; D unresolved. The CDR3 is 13 amino acids. Deletions cut 3 bases from V and 7 bases from J, with 7 bases between. From germline, CDR1 is LNHDA and CDR2 SQIVND (reference sequence). CDR3 DNA: TGTGCCAGTAGTATCGGCGGGAATTCACCCCTCCACTTT. It encodes CASSIGGNSPLHF.

The genes are TRBV19 and TRBJ2-5, with D perhaps matching TRBD2 (6 bases). The CDR3 loop spans 16 amino acids. V was pared by 3 bases and J by 2 bases, with 16 bases between. From germline, CDR1 is LNHDA and CDR2 SQIVND (reference sequence). The CDR3 nucleotides are TGTGCCAGTAGTATGATGGGGCGGGGAGGACAAGAGACCCAGTACTTC. As protein: CASSMMGRGGQETQYF.

The rearrangement joins TRBV11-2 to TRBJ2-1; 7 nucleotides line up with TRBD2. CDR1 is SGHAT, CDR2 FQNNGV, per germline. The CDR3 contains 16 residues. V shed 4 bases, J shed 4 bases, and the junction held 10 bases outside the gene matches. Written as DNA, the CDR3 is TGTGCCAGCAGCTCCTTGACTAGCAGGTCATACAATGAGCAGTTCTTC. It yields the protein CASSSLTSRSYNEQFF.

The chain is built from TRBV2 and TRBJ2-2; 15 bases match TRBD2. Germline V gene data show CDR1 as SNHLY and CDR2 as FYNNEI. V shed 6 bases and J 5 bases; nucleotides not matched to a gene: 1. This CDR3 is 15 amino acids long. The CDR3 DNA follows: TGTGCCAGCAGAGGACTAGCGGGAGGGACCGGGGAGCTGTTTTTT. Translated, it gives CASRGLAGGTGELFF.

The chain uses TRBV6-2 or TRBV6-3 and TRBJ2-7; the match to TRBD1 covers 8 bases. CDR1 and CDR2 (germline): MNHEY, SVGEGT. The CDR3 runs 14 residues. The trim removed 2 bases at V and 3 bases at J, leaving 3 bases unmatched. CDR3 in amino acids: CASSYRGQGYEQYF. The CDR3 DNA sequence: TGTGCCAGCAGTTACCGAGGACAGGGCTACGAGCAGTACTTC.

V and J are TRBV6-2 or TRBV6-3 and TRBJ1-3; possible D gene TRBD1, 6 bases. V gave up 5 bases and J gave up 0 bases, with 14 bases separating them. Germline V gene data show CDR1 as MNHEY and CDR2 as SVGEGT. The CDR3 is made up of 16 amino acids. The CDR3 sequence is CASSPQGTLSGNTIYF. Written as DNA, the CDR3 is TGTGCCAGCAGTCCGCAAGGGACACTCTCTGGAAACACCATATATTTT.

The chain recombines TRBV18 with TRBJ2-1; D is unclear. The CDR3 spans 15 residues. Trimming left V 3 bases short and J 6 bases short, with 15 bases between. In germline, CDR1 is KGHSH, CDR2 LQKENI. CDR3 residues: CASSPSNSNLNEQFF. CDR3 DNA sequence: TGTGCCAGCTCACCCTCCAATAGCAACCTCAATGAGCAGTTCTTC. Variable domain in full (rest from reference TRBV18 and TRBJ2-1): NAGVMQNPRHLVRRRGQEARLRCSPMKGHSHVYWYRQLPEEGLKFMVYLQKENIIDESGMPKERFSAEFPKEGPSILRIQQVVRGDSAAYFCASSPSNSNLNEQFFGPGTRLTVL.

This chain links TRBV5-4 with TRBJ2-2, with 7 bases identical to TRBD1. Per germline, CDR1 SGHNT and CDR2 YYREEE (reference sequence). The CDR3 consists of 14 residues. V shed 4 bases, J shed 3 bases, and the junction held 3 bases outside the gene matches. In DNA, the CDR3 is TGTGCCAGCAGCCCGGGACAGTACACCGGGGAGCTGTTTTTT. Its translation: CASSPGQYTGELFF.

The chain links TRBV19 to TRBJ2-2, with 7 bases that match TRBD1. Germline V gene data show CDR1 as LNHDA and CDR2 as SQIVND (reference sequence). J lost 6 bases, V lost 6 bases, and 7 bases had no gene match. The CDR3 loop spans 14 amino acids. The CDR3, as DNA: TGTGCCAGTAGAACGACAGGGATCGCCGGGGAGCTGTTTTTT. The encoded protein is CASRTTGIAGELFF.

This clone was recorded once. V and J are TRBV4-3 and TRBJ2-5; TRBD1 aligns across 9 bases. CDR3 length equals 14 residues. CDR1 is LGHNA and CDR2 is YSLEER in the germline V gene. V shed 3 bases and J 2 bases; nucleotides not matched to a gene: 1. The CDR3 is CASSHGQGQETQYF. The CDR3 DNA follows: TGCGCCAGCAGCCACGGACAGGGGCAAGAGACCCAGTACTTC.

The CDR3 sequence is CASSFHKRLAGGPHTGELFF. The DNA of the CDR3 is TGTGCCAGCAGCTTCCACAAGAGACTAGCGGGAGGGCCACACACCGGGGAGCTGTTTTTT. This sequence joins TRBV12-1 and TRBJ2-2; the table's D call of TRBD2 was not tested on the DNA. TRBV12-1 is described as a pseudogene. This CDR3 comprises 20 residues.